This TCR beta chain was captured in a study of cytomegalovirus exposure and HLA in healthy donors. V lost 2 bases to trimming and J lost 4 bases; unmatched junction nucleotides: 7. This CDR3 is built from 16 residues. Germline lookup yields CDR1 KGHSH and CDR2 LQKENI. This clone occurred a few times. The PCR was carried out with 60 Vbeta primers and 13 Jbeta primers. The data were produced by immunoSEQ multiplex PCR, yet TCRdb's version contains in-frame clones alone and is incomplete. This table holds some 82,000 clones, roughly 80% found once. The source is a woman aged 45-65 years in good health and CMV-seronegative. The sample consisted of PBMCs. The J gene is TRBJ1-2, the V gene TRBV18, with 10 bases identical to TRBD1. DNA for the CDR3: TGTGCCAGCTCACCAGTGACCGGGGACAGGGGCTATGGCTACACCTTC. This encodes CASSPVTGDRGYGYTF. The complete variable domain, with remaining parts taken from reference TRBV18 and TRBJ1-2, reads NAGVMQNPRHLVRRRGQEARLRCSPMKGHSHVYWYRQLPEEGLKFMVYLQKENIIDESGMPKERFSAEFPKEGPSILRIQQVVRGDSAAYFCASSPVTGDRGYGYTFGSGTRLTVV.